The next 26 T cell receptor beta chains were all read from a single sample in a study of T-cell memory formation after mild COVID-19. A single record per CDR3 protein comes from TCRdb applying MiXCR to the 5' RACE reads. This repertoire shows 580,000 or so distinct CDR3 sequences, roughly 17% found once; its top ten account for less than 10%. Sequenced sample: PBMCs or a T cell subset sorted from them (not recorded which). These TCRs come from an adult woman who had mild COVID-19 (a few samples of this study predate the infection). Cell type and time point are not known.

This clonotype was seen at least ten times. The chain couples TRBV28 to TRBJ2-1; 7 bases line up with TRBD1. Germline V gene sequence: CDR1 MDHEN, CDR2 SYDVKM. The J segment lost 8 bases and the V segment lost 7 bases, leaving 11 bases of the junction unmatched. This CDR3 is built from 14 residues. For the CDR3, the DNA is TGTGCCAGCACTCCGCCAGGGGGTACGGATGAGCAGTTCTTC. Translation: CASTPPGGTDEQFF.

The chain couples TRBV7-3 to TRBJ2-5, with 9 nucleotides matching TRBD1. With V trimmed by 6 bases and J by 7 bases, 9 bases remained unmatched. Per the germline V gene, CDR1 is SGHTA and CDR2 is FQGTGA. CDR3 size: 14 residues. DNA for the CDR3: TGTGCCAGCAGTCGACAGGGGGTTTTGGGGACCCAGTACTTC. It specifies CASSRQGVLGTQYF.

The chain links TRBV5-1 to TRBJ1-2; TRBD1 matches 11 bases. The germline V gene has CDR1 SGHRS and CDR2 YFSETQ. The CDR3 spans 13 residues. J gave up 8 bases and V 3 bases, and 3 bases lay outside the gene matches. CDR3: CASSSDRGHGYTF. DNA for the CDR3: TGCGCCAGCAGCTCGGACAGGGGGCACGGCTACACCTTC.

The chain uses TRBV4-3 and TRBJ1-2, with 10 positions matching TRBD1. Germline CDR1 LGHNA, CDR2 YSLEER. Trimming cost V 4 bases and J 4 bases; bases outside gene matches: 6. CDR3 size: 15 residues. In DNA form, the CDR3 reads TGCGCCAGCAGCCTTGGACAGGGGGTACGCTATGGCTACACCTTC. Residues: CASSLGQGVRYGYTF.

V is TRBV2 and J is TRBJ2-7; no reliable D call. Germline V gene lookup returns CDR1 SNHLY and CDR2 FYNNEI. V was shortened by 4 bases and J by 2 bases, with 12 bases between the two germline ends. The CDR3 is 14 residues long. In DNA, the CDR3 is TGTGCCAGCAGTGGGGTTGAGGAGCCCTACGAGCAGTACTTC. Translated: CASSGVEEPYEQYF. Full variable domain (rest looked up from reference TRBV2 and TRBJ2-7): EPEVTQTPSHQVTQMGQEVILRCVPISNHLYFYWYRQILGQKVEFLVSFYNNEISEKSEIFDDQFSVERPDGSNFTLKIRSTKLEDSAMYFCASSGVEEPYEQYFGPGTRLTVT.

The gene calls are TRBV7-9 and TRBJ1-5; the D gene is possibly TRBD1 (5 bases). This CDR3 region has 16 residues. Germline V gene sequence: CDR1 SEHNR, CDR2 FQNEAQ (reference sequence). The germline V and J ends were trimmed by 3 bases and 7 bases, with 19 bases remaining between them. CDR3 protein: CASSFSPITGPQPQHF. The CDR3 coding sequence is TGTGCCAGCAGCTTCAGTCCTATCACGGGGCCGCAGCCCCAGCATTTT.

This chain connects TRBV4-1 to TRBJ2-2; D is possibly TRBD2 (5 bases). Germline CDR1 and CDR2: MGHRA and YSYEKL. CDR3 length: 15 amino acids. With 5 bases removed from V and 4 bases from J, the gap between germline ends came to 14 bases. CDR3 nucleotide sequence: TGCGCCAGCAGCTTGCTCGGACTGAGCACCGGGGAGCTGTTTTTT. It translates to CASSLLGLSTGELFF.

This sequence joins TRBV29-1 and TRBJ1-2; possible D gene TRBD1, 5 bases. V was pared by 2 bases and J by 4 bases, with 14 bases between. The CDR3 contains 14 residues. The V gene's germline CDR1 is SQVTM and CDR2 ANQGSEA. CDR3 sequence reads: CSVERQGGPYGYTF. The DNA for the CDR3 is TGCAGCGTTGAAAGGCAGGGAGGGCCCTATGGCTACACCTTC. The variable domain in full, with the rest retrieved from reference TRBV29-1 and TRBJ1-2, is SAVISQKPSRDICQRGTSLTIQCQVDSQVTMMFWYRQQPGQSLTLIATANQGSEATYESGFVIDKFPISRPNLTFSTLTVSNMSPEDSSIYLCSVERQGGPYGYTFGSGTRLTVV.

The CDR3 DNA sequence: TGTGCCAGCAGTGCACAGGGTAGGACTAATGAAAAACTGTTTTTT. Translated, it gives CASSAQGRTNEKLFF. The chain joins TRBV27 to TRBJ1-4, with D perhaps TRBD1 (6 bases). Per germline, CDR1 MNHEY and CDR2 SMNVEV (reference sequence). Trimming pared 5 bases from V and 2 bases from J, leaving 12 bases between. CDR3 length: 15 residues.

Ten or more counts support this clonotype. The chain joins TRBV5-5 to TRBJ1-1, with D maybe TRBD1 (5 bases). The length of the CDR3 is 15 residues. The germline V gene has CDR1 SGHKS and CDR2 YYEKEE (reference sequence). Trimming removed 5 bases at V and 2 bases at J, with 16 bases between. The CDR3 coding sequence is TGTGCCAGCAGTTCGGGCCGGGGGATCAACACTGAAGCTTTCTTT. It yields the protein CASSSGRGINTEAFF.

This chain links TRBV18 with TRBJ2-5; D unresolved. Looked up from germline, CDR1 is KGHSH and CDR2 is LQKENI. The CDR3 has 14 residues. V was cut by 3 bases and J by 1 base, with 9 bases left in between. The CDR3: CASSPSAVQETQYF. CDR3 nucleotide sequence: TGTGCCAGCTCACCGTCGGCCGTCCAAGAGACCCAGTACTTC.

The chain links TRBV12-3 or TRBV12-4 to TRBJ1-5; 7 bases are a match to TRBD1. V was clipped by 4 bases and J by 4 bases; unmatched bases: 4. The CDR3 is 14 residues long. This CDR3 is CASSWGTANQPQHF. In DNA form, the CDR3 reads TGTGCCAGCAGTTGGGGGACAGCTAATCAGCCCCAGCATTTT.

The chain recombines TRBV6-5 with TRBJ2-3; weak D call: TRBD2 (5 bases). There are 17 residues in the CDR3. Germline V gene data show CDR1 as MNHEY and CDR2 as SVGAGI. Trimming shortened V by 2 bases and J by 2 bases, and 17 bases separated the two germline ends. The CDR3 loop reads CASSYHPGEGDTDTQYF. Written as DNA, the CDR3 is TGTGCCAGCAGTTACCACCCCGGCGAGGGCGACACAGATACGCAGTATTTT.

The chain employs TRBV3-1 and TRBJ2-2; TRBD1 matches 8 bases. The CDR3 sequence is 15 residues long. V was clipped by 6 bases and J by 3 bases; unmatched bases: 6. The germline CDR1 and CDR2 sequences are LGHDT and YNNKEL (reference sequence). The chain's CDR3 is CASSDRDRYTGELFF. The CDR3 DNA is TGTGCCAGCAGTGACCGGGACAGGTACACCGGGGAGCTGTTTTTT.

This clonotype was recorded a few times. This chain connects TRBV19 to TRBJ2-5, with D tentatively TRBD2 (6 bases). CDR1 LNHDA and CDR2 SQIVND come from the germline V gene (reference sequence). This CDR3 has 13 residues. Between the trimmed V and J ends, which lost 9 bases and 1 base, there was a span of 12 bases. Written as DNA, the CDR3 is TGTGCCAGCCAAGCCGGGAGCCAAGAGACCCAGTACTTC. Its translation is CASQAGSQETQYF.

The chain uses TRBV7-2 and TRBJ1-1; the D is unclear. V shed 1 base and J shed 6 bases, with 15 bases lying between them. Germline lookup yields CDR1 SGHTA and CDR2 FQGNSA. This CDR3 comprises 15 residues. Written as DNA, the CDR3 is TGTGCCAGCAGCTTAGGGCTACCTAGGGCACCTGAAGCTTTCTTT. Translating it yields CASSLGLPRAPEAFF.

The table lists this clonotype with a few counts. The V gene is TRBV11-2, the J gene TRBJ2-1; D might be TRBD2 (8 bases). Trimming stripped 3 bases from V and 10 bases from J, with 25 bases between. The CDR3 spans 17 residues. Germline CDR1 SGHAT, CDR2 FQNNGV. CDR3 sequence reads: CASSFPSGGGGGGEQFF. The DNA of the CDR3 is TGTGCCAGCAGCTTCCCGTCCGGGGGGGGAGGGGGCGGCGAGCAGTTCTTC.

This clonotype came up many times. The chain combines TRBV19 with TRBJ2-7, with a possible D match to TRBD1 (6 bases). Per the germline V gene, CDR1 is LNHDA and CDR2 is SQIVND (reference sequence). The germline V and J ends were trimmed by 2 bases and 5 bases, with 16 bases remaining between them. The CDR3 consists of 15 residues. CDR3 in amino acids: CASSIIGTLWNEQYF. CDR3 bases: TGTGCCAGTAGTATAATCGGGACACTTTGGAACGAGCAGTACTTC.

A word on this clonotype: A much larger clone lies a single base off, so this may be a read error. The CDR3 region is CASSVGTIVQETKYF. The CDR3 coding sequence is TGTGCCAGCAGCGTAGGGACGATCGTACAAGAGACCAAGTACTTC. The chain links TRBV9 to TRBJ2-5; D unclear. The CDR3 is 15 amino acids. The V gene's germline CDR1 is SGDLS and CDR2 YYNGEE.

J is TRBJ2-5 and V is TRBV7-9; D might be TRBD2 (5 bases). Germline V gives CDR1 SEHNR, CDR2 FQNEAQ (reference sequence). The CDR3 loop spans 14 amino acids. Deletions cut 2 bases from V and 1 base from J, with 8 bases between. In DNA, the CDR3 is TGTGCCAGCAGCTTATCCCTAGCCCAAGAGACCCAGTACTTC. Encoded protein: CASSLSLAQETQYF.

Worth noting for this clonotype: Relative to the germline gene, one junction end is altered; a read error may explain this. The chain employs TRBV20-1 and TRBJ2-7; D gene ambiguous. The CDR3 is 14 amino acids. CDR1 and CDR2 from the germline V gene are DFQATT and SNEGSKA (reference sequence). The CDR3 DNA is TGCAGTGCTAGAGATAGACGAGACTCCAACGAGCAGTACTTC. Its translation: CSARDRRDSNEQYF.

The table lists this clonotype with a few counts. The chain is built from TRBV6-5 and TRBJ2-3; D gene unclear. Trimming took off 2 bases at V and 7 bases at J, with 13 bases between the two ends. Germline V gives CDR1 MNHEY, CDR2 SVGAGI. CDR3 length: 14 amino acids. CDR3 loop: CASSYEDGMYTQYF. CDR3 sequence (DNA): TGTGCCAGCAGTTACGAGGACGGCATGTATACGCAGTATTTT.

This rearrangement joins TRBV20-1 to TRBJ2-1, with 11 positions matching TRBD2. The length of the CDR3 is 17 residues. Trimming took 1 base from V and 2 from J; bases not matched to a gene: 7. Germline loops: CDR1 DFQATT, CDR2 SNEGSKA (reference sequence). This CDR3 reads CSARGYSGRETYNEQFF. The CDR3 DNA reads as TGCAGTGCTAGAGGGTATAGCGGGAGGGAAACCTACAATGAGCAGTTCTTC.

This clonotype was detected a few times. The chain has TRBV20-1 and TRBJ2-5; the D gene could be TRBD1 or TRBD2 (6 bases each). V dropped 1 base and J dropped 5 bases, with 20 bases sitting between them. The germline gives CDR1 DFQATT, CDR2 SNEGSKA (reference sequence). CDR3 length: 16 amino acids. The CDR3 is CSARVTPGGGYETQYF. In DNA form, the CDR3 reads TGCAGTGCTAGAGTGACCCCCGGGGGCGGCTATGAGACCCAGTACTTC.

The CDR3 coding sequence is TGTGCCAGCAGCCGAGACGGGGAAAACACCGGGGAGCTGTTTTTT. Its protein is CASSRDGENTGELFF. The chain joins TRBV7-6 to TRBJ2-2, with TRBD2 as a possible D gene (5 bases). CDR1 is SGHVS and CDR2 is FNYEAQ in the germline V gene. V lost 5 bases and J lost 2, with 12 bases in between. CDR3 length equals 15 residues.

The sample holds a few counts of this clonotype. The J gene is TRBJ2-1, the V gene TRBV24-1; 9 positions match TRBD2. CDR3 length equals 16 residues. Trimming took 6 bases from V and 6 from J; bases not matched to a gene: 11. The germline V gene encodes CDR1 KGHDR and CDR2 SFDVKD. This CDR3 is CATSSRGGGALNEQFF. CDR3 coding DNA: TGTGCCACCAGTTCGAGGGGCGGGGGGGCCCTCAATGAGCAGTTCTTC.